Following are 14 T cell receptor beta chains from one sample sequenced in a study of blood T cell repertoires in COVID-19 (dated by TCRdb to 2020 to 2022). The library was generated by the immunoSEQ multiplex PCR assay. TCRdb stores this immuneACCESS table with in-frame sequences only. Part of the clones is absent; in the studies checked, under half of the shortfall reflects unresolved V genes, and no reason is known for the rest. Present in this sample are hundreds of thousands of clones, 75% to 90% of which were seen just once. 8.8% of the sample rests with the top ten. Sequencing input: PBMCs or T cells enriched from blood (not recorded which). Receptor source: a man between 40 and 49 years old who had recovered from COVID-19.

CDR3 protein: CASSLLVSRRGVEKLFF. As DNA, the CDR3 is TGTGCCAGCAGCTTATTGGTTTCCCGGAGGGGCGTTGAAAAACTGTTTTTT. This rearrangement joins TRBV7-2 to TRBJ1-4, with D tentatively TRBD1 (5 bases). Trimming took off 2 bases at V and 7 bases at J, with 20 bases between the two ends. The CDR3 is 17 amino acids. Germline lookup yields CDR1 SGHTA and CDR2 FQGNSA. The variable domain in full, with the rest retrieved from reference TRBV7-2 and TRBJ1-4, is GAGVSQSPSNKVTEKGKDVELRCDPISGHTALYWYRQSLGQGLEFLIYFQGNSAPDKSGLPSDRFSAERTGGSVSTLTIQRTQQEDSAVYLCASSLLVSRRGVEKLFFGSGTQLSVL.

V is TRBV12-3 or TRBV12-4 and J is TRBJ1-1; D not certain. The CDR3 is made up of 11 amino acids. The V end was cut by 3 bases, the J end by 5 bases, with 4 bases between. CDR3 sequence (DNA): TGTGCCAGCAGTTTCACAACTGAAGCTTTCTTT. Encoded protein: CASSFTTEAFF.

This clone was seen only once. The rearrangement links TRBV11-3 to TRBJ1-3; D gene ambiguous. The CDR3 spans 17 residues. CDR1 and CDR2 (germline): SGHNT, YENEEA. Trimming took off 1 base at V and 0 bases at J, with 13 bases between the two ends. DNA of the CDR3: TGTGCCAGCAGCTTAGGTTCCCGGGTCATCTCTGGAAACACCATATATTTT. Its translation is CASSLGSRVISGNTIYF.

This sequence joins TRBV11-3 and TRBJ2-3; 14 bases are shared with TRBD2. Germline-derived CDR1 and CDR2 are SGHNT and YENEEA. V gave up 6 bases and J gave up 5 bases; unmatched junction bases: 10. The CDR3 covers 17 residues. Here the CDR3 DNA reads TGTGCCAGCAGATACGGGACTAGCGGGGGACAGGGAGATACGCAGTATTTT. It specifies CASRYGTSGGQGDTQYF.

J is TRBJ2-7 and V is TRBV5-5; TRBD2 matches at 8 bases. V lost 5 bases and J lost 6; bases outside the gene matches: 4. The CDR3 consists of 12 residues. Looked up from germline, CDR1 is SGHKS and CDR2 is YYEKEE (reference sequence). CDR3 sequence: CASSWAGGEQYF. Here the CDR3 DNA reads TGTGCCAGCAGTTGGGCGGGGGGCGAGCAGTACTTC.

This chain links TRBV28 with TRBJ1-2; 7 bases agree with TRBD1. Germline V gene data show CDR1 as MDHEN and CDR2 as SYDVKM. V shed 1 base and J 8 bases; nucleotides not matched to a gene: 10. This CDR3 spans 15 amino acids. The CDR3 DNA is TGTGCCAGCAGTTTATACGGGACAGCCTTGGGGGGCTACACCTTC. Translation: CASSLYGTALGGYTF.

The chain carries TRBV18 and TRBJ1-6; 8 nucleotides agree with TRBD1. CDR3 length equals 14 residues. Trimming took 4 bases from V and 6 from J; bases not matched to a gene: 2. Per germline, CDR1 KGHSH and CDR2 LQKENI. This chain's CDR3 is CASSRDRFNSPLHF. CDR3 DNA sequence: TGTGCCAGCTCACGGGACAGGTTTAATTCACCCCTCCACTTT.

This clone was seen a single time. As DNA, the CDR3 is TGTGCCAGCAGCTATTGGACAGGAGACACTGAAGCTTTCTTT. Translation gives CASSYWTGDTEAFF. The chain combines TRBV3-1 (or the pseudogene TRBV3-2) with TRBJ1-1, with 7 bases aligning to TRBD1. CDR3 size: 14 residues. V was clipped by 5 bases and J by 3 bases; unmatched bases: 6. CDR1 and CDR2 from the germline V gene are LGHDT and YNNKEL (reference sequence).

A note on this clone: Other DNA sequences in the sample encode the same CDR3. V is TRBV18 and J is TRBJ1-2; 9 bases are a match to TRBD1. Germline CDR1 is KGHSH and CDR2 is LQKENI. This CDR3 is built from 15 residues. Trimming at V came to 0 bases and at J to 1 base, leaving 0 bases not matched to a gene. This CDR3 is CASSPPGQGNYGYTF. CDR3 DNA: TGTGCCAGCTCACCACCGGGACAGGGTAACTATGGCTACACCTTC.

This clone was detected once. The CDR3 protein is CATKPGQGERDTEAFF. CDR3 sequence (DNA): TGTGCCACCAAGCCGGGACAGGGGGAACGGGACACTGAAGCTTTCTTT. The chain has TRBV24-1 and TRBJ1-1; 11 bases line up with TRBD1. The CDR3 consists of 16 residues. In germline, CDR1 is KGHDR, CDR2 SFDVKD. Losses at the gene ends were 8 bases for V and 3 bases for J; bases not matched to a gene: 10.

V and J are TRBV19 and TRBJ2-2, with 7 bases lining up with TRBD1. The CDR3 consists of 15 residues. Looked up from germline, CDR1 is LNHDA and CDR2 is SQIVND (reference sequence). Trimming cost V 4 bases and J 6 bases; bases outside gene matches: 8. DNA for the CDR3: TGTGCCAGTAGTACTAACGTAGGGGGCTCCGGGGAGCTGTTTTTT. This encodes CASSTNVGGSGELFF. The complete variable domain, with remaining parts taken from reference TRBV19 and TRBJ2-2, reads DGGITQSPKYLFRKEGQNVTLSCEQNLNHDAMYWYRQDPGQGLRLIYYSQIVNDFQKGDIAEGYSVSREKKESFPLTVTSAQKNPTAFYLCASSTNVGGSGELFFGEGSRLTVL.

The rearrangement joins TRBV7-2 to TRBJ1-6, with 9 bases fitting TRBD1. The CDR3 is 15 amino acids. V lost 0 bases and J lost 10; bases outside the gene matches: 4. Germline V gene sequence: CDR1 SGHTA, CDR2 FQGNSA. The CDR3 region has the DNA TGTGCCAGCAGCTTAGCGGGACAGGGCAGGTCACCCCTCCACTTT. Translating gives CASSLAGQGRSPLHF.

V and J are TRBV2 and TRBJ2-5; 16 bases align to TRBD2. Looked up from germline, CDR1 is SNHLY and CDR2 is FYNNEI. CDR3 length equals 16 residues. The J segment lost 5 bases and the V segment lost 6 bases, leaving 6 bases of the junction unmatched. The CDR3 reads CASSGTSGRAVETQYF. DNA of the CDR3: TGTGCCAGCAGCGGGACTAGCGGGAGGGCCGTGGAGACCCAGTACTTC.

This chain joins TRBV6-5 and TRBJ2-1, with a possible D match to TRBD1 (7 bases). Germline V lookup: CDR1 MNHEY, CDR2 SVGAGI. The CDR3 runs 14 residues. V lost 4 bases and J lost 8, with 15 bases in between. CDR3 residues: CASSFFQGGDEQFF. The CDR3 DNA is TGTGCCAGCAGTTTTTTTCAGGGGGGCGATGAGCAGTTCTTC.